These 25 T cell receptor beta chains were sequenced from one sample in a study of cytomegalovirus exposure and HLA in healthy donors. In the PCR, 60 Vbeta and 13 Jbeta primers were used. Only in-frame clones appear in the TCRdb table, and some are missing; sequencing was by immunoSEQ multiplex PCR. The sample contains a few hundred thousand clones, approximately 81% of which appear only once. The sequenced sample was PBMCs. These receptors were obtained from a woman in her sixties in good health and CMV-seropositive.

CDR3 in DNA: TGTGCCAGCAATCCCCTGGGGTTGGGGAGGAGCAGGGACGAGCAGTACTTC. Residues: CASNPLGLGRSRDEQYF. This chain joins TRBV21-1 and TRBJ2-7; the table calls TRBD2, which could not be checked here. TRBV21-1 is termed a pseudogene. There are 17 residues in the CDR3.

Concerning this clone itself: The conserved closing phenylalanine or tryptophan is absent in this CDR3, likely reflecting a read error. V and J are TRBV29-1 and TRBJ1-3; D may be TRBD1 (5 bases). The CDR3 totals 16 residues. V dropped 6 bases and J dropped 3 bases, with 21 bases sitting between them. CDR1 is SQVTM, CDR2 ANQGSEA, per germline. The CDR3 reads CSVPRSSGKFGNTIYL. The CDR3 DNA is TGCAGCGTACCCCGCAGCTCAGGGAAGTTTGGAAACACCATATATCTT.

The chain carries TRBV13 and TRBJ2-1, with 8 bases identical to TRBD2. The CDR3 sequence is 13 residues long. Trimming removed 2 bases from V and 8 bases from J; junction bases left unmatched: 2. Germline CDR1 and CDR2: PRHDT and FYEKMQ (reference sequence). In DNA form, the CDR3 reads TGTGCCAGCAGCTTACTAGCGGGCGATGAGCAGTTCTTC. It specifies CASSLLAGDEQFF.

The V and J genes are TRBV10-1 and TRBJ2-7, with a possible D match to TRBD2 (6 bases). V was cut by 6 bases and J by 0 bases, with 18 bases left in between. The CDR3 has 16 amino acids. Germline V gene data show CDR1 as WNHNN and CDR2 as SYGVQD (reference sequence). The CDR3 DNA reads as TGCGCCAGCAGCGGGCTAGCGTCCTCCAGCTCCTACGAGCAGTACTTC. It encodes CASSGLASSSSYEQYF.

The rearrangement uses TRBV5-4 and TRBJ2-5; D is uncertain. The end of the DNA aligns better with TRBJ2-7, so the J call may be wrong. Germline V gene sequence: CDR1 SGHNT, CDR2 YYREEE (reference sequence). This CDR3 has 12 residues. The CDR3 region has the DNA TGTGCCAGCGGAGAGGCCTCTCGCGAGCAGTACTTC. It specifies CASGEASREQYF.

The V and J genes are TRBV7-7 and TRBJ2-3; perhaps TRBD1 as D (6 bases). This CDR3 has 15 residues. With 4 bases removed from V and 7 bases from J, the gap between germline ends came to 18 bases. Germline lookup yields CDR1 SSHAT and CDR2 FNYEAQ (reference sequence). This CDR3 is CASSSSTGPRNTQYF. The CDR3 DNA reads as TGTGCCAGCAGCTCCTCGACAGGCCCGCGGAATACGCAGTATTTT.

J is TRBJ2-5 and V is TRBV5-4; D remains ambiguous. Near its end, the DNA agrees better with TRBJ2-7, so the J call may be wrong. The CDR3 spans 12 residues. Germline V gives CDR1 SGHNT, CDR2 YYREEE (reference sequence). The DNA of the CDR3 is TGTGCCAGCAGCGTGAACTCCTACGAGCAGTACTTC. Protein product: CASSVNSYEQYF.

The chain uses TRBV4-1 and TRBJ2-3; the match to TRBD2 covers 14 bases. Germline assignment: CDR1 MGHRA and CDR2 YSYEKL. Trimming took 2 bases from V and 0 from J; bases not matched to a gene: 7. The CDR3 consists of 19 residues. Here the CDR3 DNA reads TGCGCCAGCAGCCAACGACTAGCGGGAGGGAGTATTAGCACAGATACGCAGTATTTT. This codes for CASSQRLAGGSISTDTQYF.

The chain has TRBV7-9 and TRBJ2-5, with D unresolved. This CDR3 contains 12 residues. The V end was cut by 1 base, the J end by 5 bases, with 5 bases between. Germline lookup yields CDR1 SEHNR and CDR2 FQNEAQ (reference sequence). The CDR3 sequence is CASSLGVETQYF. In nucleotides, the CDR3 is TGTGCCAGCAGCTTAGGAGTTGAGACCCAGTACTTC.

This chain links TRBV2 with TRBJ1-4; D is perhaps TRBD1 (6 bases). The germline gives CDR1 SNHLY, CDR2 FYNNEI. Trimming removed 3 bases at V and 7 bases at J, with 15 bases between. The CDR3 contains 15 residues. The DNA for the CDR3 is TGTGCCAGCAGTGACCAACAGGGAAAGGGTGAAAAACTGTTTTTT. It is translated as CASSDQQGKGEKLFF.

This chain links TRBV7-8 with TRBJ2-1, with 14 nucleotides matching TRBD2. The CDR3 length is 16 residues. Trimming at V came to 4 bases and at J to 6 bases, leaving 5 bases not matched to a gene. From germline, CDR1 is SGHVS and CDR2 FQNEAQ. CDR3 sequence: CASSSGLAGVLNEQFF. In DNA, the CDR3 is TGTGCCAGCAGCTCGGGACTAGCGGGAGTACTCAATGAGCAGTTCTTC.

J is TRBJ2-7 and V is TRBV12-5, with 9 bases matching TRBD2. The CDR3 length is 13 residues. The germline CDR1 and CDR2 sequences are LGHNT and FRNRAP. V dropped 5 bases and J dropped 7; count of bases not matched to a gene: 6. CDR3 bases: TGTGCTAGTGGTGCTTTAGCGGGAGCTGAGCAGTACTTC. Its protein is CASGALAGAEQYF. Based on the CDR3 plus reference TRBV12-5 and TRBJ2-7, the full variable domain is DARVTQTPRHKVTEMGQEVTMRCQPILGHNTVFWYRQTMMQGLELLAYFRNRAPLDDSGMPKDRFSAEMPDATLATLKIQPSEPRDSAVYFCASGALAGAEQYFGPGTRLTVT.

The rearrangement links TRBV6-5 to TRBJ2-7; 8 bases match TRBD1. The CDR3 has 13 amino acids. V lost 9 bases, J lost 3 bases, and 7 bases stayed unmatched. Germline CDR1 and CDR2: MNHEY and SVGAGI. In DNA, the CDR3 is TGTGCCAGTAAGCAACAGGGGGTCTACGAGCAGTACTTC. Encoded protein: CASKQQGVYEQYF.

The chain is built from TRBV5-1 and TRBJ2-7; D not certain. Trimming took off 2 bases at V and 9 bases at J, with 15 bases between the two ends. This CDR3 has 13 amino acids. Germline V gene sequence: CDR1 SGHRS, CDR2 YFSETQ. This CDR3 is CASSLNGFLGQYF. The CDR3 bases are TGCGCCAGCAGCTTAAACGGGTTCTTAGGGCAGTACTTC. The entire variable domain, with the rest obtained from reference TRBV5-1 and TRBJ2-7, is as follows: KAGVTQTPRYLIKTRGQQVTLSCSPISGHRSVSWYQQTPGQGLQFLFEYFSETQRNKGNFPGRFSGRQFSNSRSEMNVSTLELGDSALYLCASSLNGFLGQYFGPGTRLTVT.

The chain couples TRBV29-1 to TRBJ2-7; 10 bases agree with TRBD1. V shed 7 bases and J 4 bases; nucleotides not matched to a gene: 7. The CDR3 length is 13 residues. Per the germline V gene, CDR1 is SQVTM and CDR2 is ANQGSEA. This chain's CDR3 is CSAVSDRGYEQYF. DNA of the CDR3: TGCAGCGCTGTATCGGACAGGGGGTACGAGCAGTACTTC.

The chain uses TRBV28 and TRBJ2-3; 7 nucleotides align to TRBD2. The germline CDR1 and CDR2 sequences are MDHEN and SYDVKM. Losses at the gene ends were 5 bases for V and 4 bases for J; bases not matched to a gene: 6. The CDR3 contains 14 residues. The CDR3 DNA reads TGTGCCAGCAGTCGCGCGGGAGCGCCAGATACGCAGTATTTT. Translation gives CASSRAGAPDTQYF.

This chain links TRBV19 with TRBJ1-2, with TRBD1 matching 8 bases. V shed 4 bases and J 6 bases; nucleotides not matched to a gene: 1. Germline V gene sequence: CDR1 LNHDA, CDR2 SQIVND (reference sequence). This CDR3 contains 12 residues. DNA for the CDR3: TGTGCCAGTAGTAGGACAGGGCATGGCTACACCTTC. This encodes CASSRTGHGYTF.

V gene TRBV6-5 combines with J gene TRBJ2-5; TRBD2 might be the D (5 bases). Germline assignment: CDR1 MNHEY and CDR2 SVGAGI. There are 13 residues in the CDR3. Between the trimmed V and J ends, which lost 5 bases and 5 bases, there was a span of 12 bases. In DNA, the CDR3 is TGTGCCAGCAGTGCCAACCGAGGGGAGACCCAGTACTTC. Amino acid sequence: CASSANRGETQYF.

The chain is built from TRBV14 and TRBJ2-5; TRBD1 might be the D (5 bases). The DNA matches TRBJ2-7 better at its end, which makes the J call doubtful. Germline loops: CDR1 SGHDN, CDR2 FVKESK. The CDR3 consists of 12 residues. This CDR3 reads CASRMTAYEQYF. The CDR3 DNA follows: TGTGCCAGCAGAATGACAGCCTACGAGCAGTACTTC.

The rearrangement links TRBV7-3 to TRBJ2-1, with 7 bases that match TRBD2. Germline V lookup: CDR1 SGHTA, CDR2 FQGTGA. The CDR3 contains 15 residues. Losses at the gene ends were 2 bases for V and 5 bases for J; bases not matched to a gene: 6. The CDR3 DNA sequence: TGTGCCAGCAGCTTAGCGGGAGTGGGCCACAATGAGCAGTTCTTC. It specifies CASSLAGVGHNEQFF. Complete variable domain (other parts from reference TRBV7-3 and TRBJ2-1): GAGVSQTPSNKVTEKGKYVELRCDPISGHTALYWYRQSLGQGPEFLIYFQGTGAADDSGLPNDRFFAVRPEGSVSTLKIQRTERGDSAVYLCASSLAGVGHNEQFFGPGTRLTVL.

This sequence joins TRBV5-1 and TRBJ1-2, with 9 bases matching TRBD1. This CDR3 spans 15 amino acids. In germline, CDR1 is SGHRS, CDR2 YFSETQ. V lost 0 bases, J lost 2 bases, and 2 bases stayed unmatched. The CDR3 bases are TGCGCCAGCAGCTTGGGAGGGACAGGGAACTATGGCTACACCTTC. It codes for CASSLGGTGNYGYTF.

The chain joins TRBV6-6 to TRBJ2-3; 8 bases agree with TRBD2. The trim removed 7 bases at V and 4 bases at J, leaving 7 bases unmatched. Germline V CDR1 and CDR2: MNHNY, SVGAGI (reference sequence). This CDR3 is 14 amino acids long. CDR3 loop: CASKLTSDSDTQYF. Written as DNA, the CDR3 is TGTGCCAGCAAATTGACTAGCGATTCAGATACGCAGTATTTT.

This chain joins TRBV5-1 and TRBJ2-3, with TRBD2 matching over 9 bases. The CDR3 runs to 15 residues. CDR1 and CDR2 from the germline V gene are SGHRS and YFSETQ. Trimming cost V 5 bases and J 2 bases; bases outside gene matches: 6. CDR3 protein: CASRSVAGDTDTQYF. The CDR3 coding sequence is TGCGCCAGCAGGTCGGTAGCGGGAGACACAGATACGCAGTATTTT.

The chain has TRBV7-9 and TRBJ2-1; 7 bases are a match to TRBD2. V was clipped by 8 bases and J by 6 bases; unmatched bases: 13. The CDR3 has 15 amino acids. Germline CDR1 SEHNR, CDR2 FQNEAQ (reference sequence). The CDR3 DNA sequence: TGTGCCAGCCAAAGGGGAGCGGGAAACATCAATGAGCAGTTCTTC. This gives the protein CASQRGAGNINEQFF.

This rearrangement joins TRBV28 to TRBJ2-7, with TRBD2 matching 10 bases. Germline V gene data show CDR1 as MDHEN and CDR2 as SYDVKM. CDR3 length equals 14 residues. J gave up 4 bases and V 10 bases, and 10 bases lay outside the gene matches. The chain's CDR3 is CATLLSGGTYEQYF. CDR3 DNA: TGTGCCACCCTACTTAGCGGGGGGACTTACGAGCAGTACTTC.